This TCR beta chain originates from a study of T cell responses to AZD1222 COVID-19 vaccine. The CDR3 covers 14 residues. CDR1 is SSHAT and CDR2 is FNYEAQ in the germline V gene (reference sequence). V lost 5 bases, J lost 9 bases, and 12 bases stayed unmatched. The method was immunoSEQ multiplex PCR; TCRdb's version includes in-frame clones alone and lacks a portion of them. The repertoire holds around 200,000 clones, with approximately 86% as singletons. The J gene is TRBJ2-7, the V gene TRBV7-7; 8 bases fit TRBD1. The source is an adult in good health. The specimen comprised peripheral blood, sampled on day 0 of AZD1222 vaccination. The CDR3 DNA sequence: TGTGCCAGCAGCCCAGGAGGACAGGGCCTTCGGCAGTACTTC. Translation: CASSPGGQGLRQYF.